Listed here are 27 T cell receptor beta chains from one sample, sequenced in a study of blood T cell repertoires in COVID-19. Libraries were prepared by immunoSEQ multiplex PCR; TCRdb keeps only in-frame clonotypes and omits some of them. The sample comprises tens of thousands of clones, roughly 80% of which are singletons, and roughly 2% rests with the top ten. The sample taken for sequencing was peripheral blood. The receptors were gathered from a man aged 55 to 70 with active COVID-19.

The chain carries TRBV5-1 and TRBJ2-7; D is perhaps TRBD2 (5 bases). The CDR3 is 11 residues long. Per germline, CDR1 SGHRS and CDR2 YFSETQ. The germline V and J ends were trimmed by 2 bases and 7 bases, with 7 bases remaining between them. In DNA form, the CDR3 reads TGCGCCAGCAGCTTAGAGCGGGAGCAGTACTTC. Amino acid sequence: CASSLEREQYF.

V usage is TRBV5-8 and J usage is TRBJ1-3, with D possibly matching TRBD1 (5 bases). The CDR3 extends over 15 amino acids. Germline assignment: CDR1 SGHTS and CDR2 YDEGEE. V lost 4 bases and J 0 bases, leaving 11 bases between the germline ends. The CDR3 DNA follows: TGTGCCAGCAGCGTTGGACAAAACTCTGGAAACACCATATATTTT. It is translated as CASSVGQNSGNTIYF.

The V and J genes are TRBV14 and TRBJ1-1; a weak D match, TRBD1 (5 bases). Trimming cost V 1 base and J 13 bases, with 13 bases left between them. The CDR3 covers 12 residues. Germline assignment: CDR1 SGHDN and CDR2 FVKESK. The CDR3 loop reads CASSQAGDLGFF. CDR3 DNA: TGTGCCAGCAGCCAAGCCGGGGACTTAGGTTTCTTT.

The rearrangement joins TRBV28 to TRBJ1-2; 12 nucleotides align to TRBD1. In germline, CDR1 is MDHEN, CDR2 SYDVKM. Trimming cost V 4 bases and J 4 bases; bases outside gene matches: 7. The CDR3 sequence is 16 residues long. The CDR3 DNA follows: TGTGCCAGCAGTTCCGGGACAGGGGGCGGCGGCTATGGCTACACCTTC. Its protein product is CASSSGTGGGGYGYTF.

CDR3 residues: CASSLLGLAGEQYF. The CDR3 region has the DNA TGTGCCAGCAGTTTGTTGGGACTAGCGGGCGAGCAGTACTTC. The chain couples TRBV28 to TRBJ2-7, with TRBD2 matching 12 bases. This CDR3 is built from 14 residues. After removal of 3 bases from V and 6 bases from J, the junction contained 3 bases not matched to a gene. Germline CDR1 reads MDHEN; CDR2 reads SYDVKM. Full variable domain (remainder filled in from reference TRBV28 and TRBJ2-7): DVKVTQSSRYLVKRTGEKVFLECVQDMDHENMFWYRQDPGLGLRLIYFSYDVKMKEKGDIPEGYSVSREKKERFSLILESASTNQTSMYLCASSLLGLAGEQYFGPGTRLTVT.

V usage is TRBV27 and J usage is TRBJ2-7; 11 positions match TRBD2. Trimming at V came to 4 bases and at J to 6 bases, leaving 11 bases not matched to a gene. CDR1 is MNHEY and CDR2 is SMNVEV in the germline V gene (reference sequence). The CDR3 contains 16 residues. CDR3 protein: CASSSLLAGELSEQYF. The DNA of the CDR3 is TGTGCCAGCAGTTCCTTACTAGCGGGAGAATTATCCGAGCAGTACTTC.

The chain uses TRBV27 and TRBJ1-6; D call uncertain. The ends were cut back, 3 bases at V and 13 bases at J, with 10 bases in the middle. Germline V lookup: CDR1 MNHEY, CDR2 SMNVEV (reference sequence). This CDR3 contains 12 residues. The DNA of the CDR3 is TGTGCCAGCAGTTTCCCCTCCGGGCCCCTCCACTTT. Amino acid sequence: CASSFPSGPLHF.

This rearrangement joins TRBV11-2 to TRBJ2-3, with TRBD2 identical over 7 bases. The junction had 5 bases not matched to a gene; V was cut back by 2 bases and J by 6 bases. The germline V gene has CDR1 SGHAT and CDR2 FQNNGV. The CDR3 is made up of 14 amino acids. The CDR3 DNA reads as TGTGCCAGCAGCTTAAAAGCGGGGAAGGATACGCAGTATTTT. Its translation: CASSLKAGKDTQYF.

A few counts support this clone. The chain has TRBV28 and TRBJ2-3; perhaps TRBD2 as D (6 bases). V dropped 3 bases and J dropped 4 bases, with 11 bases sitting between them. The CDR3 has 14 residues. Germline CDR1 and CDR2: MDHEN and SYDVKM. The DNA for the CDR3 is TGTGCCAGCAGTTTGGCAGGAGGGGCAGATACGCAGTATTTT. Encoded protein: CASSLAGGADTQYF.

A few counts support this clone. V and J are TRBV5-8 and TRBJ1-1, with D hard to call. Trimming took off 0 bases at V and 4 bases at J, with 7 bases between the two ends. CDR1 is SGHTS and CDR2 is YDEGEE in the germline V gene. This CDR3 contains 13 residues. DNA for the CDR3: TGTGCCAGCAGCTTGGGGTGGGCCACTGAAGCTTTCTTT. Its protein product is CASSLGWATEAFF.

For the CDR3, the DNA is TGTGCCAGCAGCTTTTATTCGGGAGACCAGTACTTC. Amino acid sequence: CASSFYSGDQYF. The chain uses TRBV5-6 and TRBJ2-5; a possible D gene is TRBD2 (6 bases). The CDR3 contains 12 residues. Germline assignment: CDR1 SGHDT and CDR2 YYEEEE. Trimming cost V 2 bases and J 10 bases, with 12 bases left between them.

J is TRBJ1-1 and V is TRBV27; 7 nucleotides line up with TRBD1. V trimming: 4 bases; J trimming: 2 bases; junction bases outside the gene matches: 7. CDR1 and CDR2 (germline): MNHEY, SMNVEV (reference sequence). The CDR3 loop spans 15 amino acids. The CDR3 DNA sequence: TGTGCCAGCAGTTCCTTAGACAGGGCTAACACTGAAGCTTTCTTT. Its translation: CASSSLDRANTEAFF.

The chain carries TRBV11-2 and TRBJ1-1; 7 bases fit TRBD1. This CDR3 is 16 amino acids long. J gave up 8 bases and V 5 bases, and 17 bases lay outside the gene matches. Germline V CDR1 and CDR2: SGHAT, FQNNGV. The CDR3 reads CASSRKGYRGSLEAFF. CDR3 sequence (DNA): TGTGCCAGCAGCCGAAAGGGATACAGGGGCTCCTTGGAAGCTTTCTTT.

The gene calls are TRBV6-2 or TRBV6-3 and TRBJ1-2, with a weak D call TRBD1 (5 bases). The CDR3 consists of 12 residues. V was clipped by 2 bases and J by 5 bases, with 6 bases between them. The germline CDR1 and CDR2 sequences are MNHEY and SVGEGT. The DNA of the CDR3 is TGTGCCAGCAGTTACCCAGGGTATGGCTACACCTTC. Translated, it gives CASSYPGYGYTF.

V and J are TRBV4-3 and TRBJ1-1; no clear D. The germline CDR1 and CDR2 sequences are LGHNA and YSLEER. Trimming left V 0 bases short and J 1 base short, with 6 bases between. The CDR3 totals 14 residues. CDR3: CASSQDPRNTEAFF. CDR3 DNA sequence: TGCGCCAGCAGCCAAGATCCCAGGAACACTGAAGCTTTCTTT.

V and J are TRBV7-3 and TRBJ2-1; TRBD1 might be the D (6 bases). The CDR3 covers 13 residues. V gave up 4 bases and J gave up 12 bases, with 16 bases separating them. CDR1 and CDR2 (germline): SGHTA, FQGTGA. The DNA of the CDR3 is TGTGCCAGCAGCTCGATGACTCAGGGGCTGCAGTTCTTC. It yields the protein CASSSMTQGLQFF.

V and J are TRBV9 and TRBJ1-2, with 10 positions matching TRBD1. Losses at the gene ends were 4 bases for V and 8 bases for J; bases not matched to a gene: 11. The CDR3 is made up of 15 amino acids. Germline-derived CDR1 and CDR2 are SGDLS and YYNGEE. Here the CDR3 reads CASSTGGTGVRGYTF. DNA for the CDR3: TGTGCCAGCAGCACCGGGGGGACAGGGGTCCGCGGCTACACCTTC.

This clone was counted once. This chain links TRBV10-3 with TRBJ1-4; maybe TRBD1 (5 bases). Trimming took off 0 bases at V and 4 bases at J, with 15 bases between the two ends. CDR3 length: 17 amino acids. The germline V gene has CDR1 ENHRY and CDR2 SYGVKD. CDR3: CAISESPSGDSNEKLFF. The CDR3 nucleotides read TGTGCCATCAGTGAGTCGCCCTCGGGGGATAGTAATGAAAAACTGTTTTTT.

V and J are TRBV5-6 and TRBJ2-5; tentative D call: TRBD1 (6 bases). V lost 5 bases and J lost 5, with 22 bases in between. This CDR3 comprises 16 residues. Germline assignment: CDR1 SGHDT and CDR2 YYEEEE. In DNA, the CDR3 is TGTGCCAGCAGTACCTGGGGGACACTCGTCAGGGAGACCCAGTACTTC. Protein product: CASSTWGTLVRETQYF.

The CDR3 DNA follows: TGTGCCAGCAGCCTCGGGGCCGGGACAGGGTTCAATCAGCCCCAGCATTTT. Translated: CASSLGAGTGFNQPQHF. V is TRBV7-9 and J is TRBJ1-5; 9 nucleotides align to TRBD1. CDR1 and CDR2 from the germline V gene are SEHNR and FQNEAQ (reference sequence). Trimming cost V 5 bases and J 3 bases; bases outside gene matches: 11. The CDR3 has 17 amino acids.

The V call is TRBV5-1, the J call TRBJ2-7, with D perhaps matching TRBD2 (6 bases). CDR3 length: 14 residues. Germline V CDR1 and CDR2: SGHRS, YFSETQ. Trimming left V 3 bases short and J 5 bases short, with 15 bases between. The chain's CDR3 is CASSWGLHGDEQYF. The CDR3 DNA reads as TGCGCCAGCAGCTGGGGACTTCACGGCGACGAGCAGTACTTC. The complete variable domain, with remaining parts taken from reference TRBV5-1 and TRBJ2-7, reads KAGVTQTPRYLIKTRGQQVTLSCSPISGHRSVSWYQQTPGQGLQFLFEYFSETQRNKGNFPGRFSGRQFSNSRSEMNVSTLELGDSALYLCASSWGLHGDEQYFGPGTRLTVT.

This clone was seen a handful of times. The CDR3 is CASSDPGRPEAFF. In nucleotides, the CDR3 is TGCGCCAGCAGTGATCCAGGGAGGCCTGAAGCTTTCTTT. This chain connects TRBV10-1 to TRBJ1-1; TRBD1 might be the D (5 bases). Germline CDR1 is WNHNN and CDR2 is SYGVQD (reference sequence). V lost 3 bases and J 6 bases, leaving 11 bases between the germline ends. The CDR3 has 13 residues.

This clone was detected only a few times. This chain joins TRBV19 and TRBJ1-1, with 8 bases identical to TRBD1. Per the germline V gene, CDR1 is LNHDA and CDR2 is SQIVND (reference sequence). Trimming removed 3 bases from V and 1 base from J; junction bases left unmatched: 10. The CDR3 spans 17 residues. CDR3 nucleotides: TGTGCCAGTAGTATCCAACCATACAGGGGGTGGAACACTGAAGCTTTCTTT. Translation: CASSIQPYRGWNTEAFF.

This chain connects TRBV11-2 to TRBJ1-2; 7 bases are shared with TRBD1. With 5 bases clipped from V and 4 bases from J, the junction kept 4 bases outside the gene matches. The germline V gene has CDR1 SGHAT and CDR2 FQNNGV. CDR3 length: 13 residues. The CDR3 protein is CASSPDRAYGYTF. The CDR3 nucleotides are TGTGCCAGCAGCCCCGACAGGGCCTATGGCTACACCTTC.

V is TRBV10-3 and J is TRBJ2-7; D is perhaps TRBD2 (6 bases). V lost 10 bases to trimming and J lost 4 bases, with 20 bases between them. Germline lookup yields CDR1 ENHRY and CDR2 SYGVKD. There are 14 residues in the CDR3. As DNA, the CDR3 is TGTGCCACCTCCTCGAACCAGGACTATTACGAGCAGTACTTC. Amino acids: CATSSNQDYYEQYF.

The chain couples TRBV5-4 to TRBJ2-1; D may be TRBD2 (6 bases). The ends were cut back, 5 bases at V and 8 bases at J, with 11 bases in the middle. Germline V CDR1 and CDR2: SGHNT, YYREEE (reference sequence). The CDR3 is 12 residues long. The CDR3 DNA sequence: TGTGCCAGCAGTCTGGAGGGCTATGAGCAGTTCTTC. Its translation: CASSLEGYEQFF.

This chain links TRBV6-5 with TRBJ2-5; TRBD2 matches at 12 bases. The CDR3 consists of 16 residues. Germline CDR1 reads MNHEY; CDR2 reads SVGAGI. Trimming took 2 bases from V and 5 from J; bases not matched to a gene: 6. This CDR3 is CASSYATSGGSETQYF. The CDR3 coding sequence is TGTGCCAGCAGTTACGCGACTAGCGGGGGTTCGGAGACCCAGTACTTC.